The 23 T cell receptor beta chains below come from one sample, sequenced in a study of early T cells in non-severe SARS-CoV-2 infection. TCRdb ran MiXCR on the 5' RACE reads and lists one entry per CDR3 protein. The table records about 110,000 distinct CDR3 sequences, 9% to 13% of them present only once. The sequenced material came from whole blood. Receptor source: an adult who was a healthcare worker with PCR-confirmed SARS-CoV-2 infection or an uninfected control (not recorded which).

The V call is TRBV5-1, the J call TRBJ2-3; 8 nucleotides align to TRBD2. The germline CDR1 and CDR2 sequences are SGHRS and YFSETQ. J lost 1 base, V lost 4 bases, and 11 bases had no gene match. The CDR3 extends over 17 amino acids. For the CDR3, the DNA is TGCGCCAGCAGCCCCCACCTCGGGGGGGCCGGCACAGATACGCAGTATTTT. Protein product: CASSPHLGGAGTDTQYF.

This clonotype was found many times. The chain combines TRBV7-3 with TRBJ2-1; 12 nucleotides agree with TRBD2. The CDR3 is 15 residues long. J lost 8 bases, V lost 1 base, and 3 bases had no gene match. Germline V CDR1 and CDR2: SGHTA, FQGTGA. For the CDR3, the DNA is TGTGCCAGCAGCTTAATGACTAGCGGGAGATATGAGCAGTTCTTC. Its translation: CASSLMTSGRYEQFF.

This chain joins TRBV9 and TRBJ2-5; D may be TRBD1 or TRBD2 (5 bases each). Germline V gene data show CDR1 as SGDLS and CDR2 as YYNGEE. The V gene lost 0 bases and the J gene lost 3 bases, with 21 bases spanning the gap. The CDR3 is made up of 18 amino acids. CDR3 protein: CASSVGPGGGQIKETQYF. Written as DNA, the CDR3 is TGTGCCAGCAGCGTAGGACCTGGGGGTGGCCAGATAAAAGAGACCCAGTACTTC.

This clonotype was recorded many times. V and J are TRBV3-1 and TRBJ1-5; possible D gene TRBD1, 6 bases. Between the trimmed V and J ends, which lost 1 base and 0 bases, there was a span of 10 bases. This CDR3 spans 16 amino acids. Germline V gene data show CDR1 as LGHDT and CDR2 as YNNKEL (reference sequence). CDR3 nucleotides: TGTGCCAGCAGCCAAGGTGGCAGGGGTAGCAATCAGCCCCAGCATTTT. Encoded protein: CASSQGGRGSNQPQHF.

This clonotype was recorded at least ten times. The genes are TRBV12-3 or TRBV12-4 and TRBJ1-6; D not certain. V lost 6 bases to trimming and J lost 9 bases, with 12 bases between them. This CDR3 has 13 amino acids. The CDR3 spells CASRETLGSPLHF. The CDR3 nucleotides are TGTGCCAGCAGAGAGACACTGGGTTCACCCCTCCACTTT.

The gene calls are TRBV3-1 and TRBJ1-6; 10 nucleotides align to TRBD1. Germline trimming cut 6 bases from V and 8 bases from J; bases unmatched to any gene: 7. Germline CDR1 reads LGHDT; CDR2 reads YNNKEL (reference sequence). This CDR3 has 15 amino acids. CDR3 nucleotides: TGTGCCAGCAGTTTGGGACAGGGGTTCGATTCACCCCTCCACTTT. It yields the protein CASSLGQGFDSPLHF.

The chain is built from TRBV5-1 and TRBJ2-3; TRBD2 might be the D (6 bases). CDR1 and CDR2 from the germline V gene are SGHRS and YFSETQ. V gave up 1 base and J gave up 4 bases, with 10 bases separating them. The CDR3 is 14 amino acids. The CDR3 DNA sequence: TGCGCCAGCAGCTTGCGGGAGTATGCAGATACGCAGTATTTT. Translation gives CASSLREYADTQYF.

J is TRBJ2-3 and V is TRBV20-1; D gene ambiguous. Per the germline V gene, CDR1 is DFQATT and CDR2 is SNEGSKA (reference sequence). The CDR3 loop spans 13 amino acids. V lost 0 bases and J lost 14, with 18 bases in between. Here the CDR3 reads CSARDRAPSGPYF. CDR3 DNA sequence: TGCAGTGCTAGAGATAGGGCTCCTTCGGGTCCGTATTTT.

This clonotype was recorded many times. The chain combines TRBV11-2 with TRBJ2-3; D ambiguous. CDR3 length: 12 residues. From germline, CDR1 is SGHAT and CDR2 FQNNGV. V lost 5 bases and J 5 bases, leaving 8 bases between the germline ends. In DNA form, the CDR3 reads TGTGCCAGCAGCCGCTCGAGAGATACGCAGTATTTT. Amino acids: CASSRSRDTQYF.

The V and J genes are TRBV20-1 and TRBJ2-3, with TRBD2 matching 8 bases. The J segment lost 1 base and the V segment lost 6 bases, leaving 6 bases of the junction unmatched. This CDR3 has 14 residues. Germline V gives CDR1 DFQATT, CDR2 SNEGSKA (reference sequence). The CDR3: CSAHRGGRTDTQYF. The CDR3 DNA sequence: TGCAGTGCGCACCGGGGGGGCCGCACAGATACGCAGTATTTT.

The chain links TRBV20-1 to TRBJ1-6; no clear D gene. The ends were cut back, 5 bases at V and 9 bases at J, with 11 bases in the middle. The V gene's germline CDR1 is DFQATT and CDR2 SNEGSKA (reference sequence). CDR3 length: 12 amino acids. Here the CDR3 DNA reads TGCAGTGCTGACCCACCGGGTTCACCCCTCCACTTT. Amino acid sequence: CSADPPGSPLHF.

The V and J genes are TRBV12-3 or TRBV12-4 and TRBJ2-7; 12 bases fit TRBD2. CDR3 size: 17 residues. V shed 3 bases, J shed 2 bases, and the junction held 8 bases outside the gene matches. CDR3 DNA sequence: TGTGCCAGCAGTTTTCGCGTGACTAGCGGGAGACCCTACGAGCAGTACTTC. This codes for CASSFRVTSGRPYEQYF.

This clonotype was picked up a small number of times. Here the CDR3 DNA reads TGTGCCAGTTCCGGGACTAGTTTAGTCCTGCTTCACAATGAGCAGTTCTTC. Its translation: CASSGTSLVLLHNEQFF. The chain combines TRBV19 with TRBJ2-1; 8 bases align to TRBD2. The CDR3 length is 17 residues. The germline V gene encodes CDR1 LNHDA and CDR2 SQIVND (reference sequence). The ends lost 8 bases at V and 5 bases at J; junction bases unmatched: 17.

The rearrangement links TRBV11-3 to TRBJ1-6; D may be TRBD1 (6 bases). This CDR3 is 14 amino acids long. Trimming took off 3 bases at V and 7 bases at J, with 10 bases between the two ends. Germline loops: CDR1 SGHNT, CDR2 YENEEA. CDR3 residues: CASSFGTFNSPLHF. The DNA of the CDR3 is TGTGCCAGCAGCTTTGGGACATTCAATTCACCCCTCCACTTT.

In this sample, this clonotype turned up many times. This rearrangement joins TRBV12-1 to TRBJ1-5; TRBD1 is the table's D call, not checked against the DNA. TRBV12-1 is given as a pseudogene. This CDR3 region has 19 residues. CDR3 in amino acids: CASSFAPKDRGLSNQPQHF. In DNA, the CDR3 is TGTGCCAGCAGCTTTGCTCCCAAGGACAGGGGATTGAGCAATCAGCCCCAGCATTTT.

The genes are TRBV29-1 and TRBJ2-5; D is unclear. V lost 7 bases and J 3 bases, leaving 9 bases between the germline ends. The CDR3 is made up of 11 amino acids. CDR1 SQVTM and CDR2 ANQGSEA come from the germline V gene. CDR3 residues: CSGKGKETQYF. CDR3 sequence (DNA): TGCAGCGGGAAGGGAAAAGAGACCCAGTACTTC.

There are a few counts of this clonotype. As DNA, the CDR3 is TGTGCCAGCAGCTCCGATCAGGGGCGCACCGGGGAGCTGTTTTTT. Residues: CASSSDQGRTGELFF. The genes are TRBV5-5 and TRBJ2-2, with D possibly being TRBD1 (6 bases). The V and J ends lost 3 bases and 4 bases respectively, with 13 bases between them. Looked up from germline, CDR1 is SGHKS and CDR2 is YYEKEE (reference sequence). The CDR3 covers 15 residues.

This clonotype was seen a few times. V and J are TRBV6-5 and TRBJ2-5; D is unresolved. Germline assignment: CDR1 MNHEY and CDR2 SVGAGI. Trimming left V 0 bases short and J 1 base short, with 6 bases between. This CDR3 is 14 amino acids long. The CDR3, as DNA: TGTGCCAGCAGTTACTCGGCTCTCCAAGAGACCCAGTACTTC. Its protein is CASSYSALQETQYF.

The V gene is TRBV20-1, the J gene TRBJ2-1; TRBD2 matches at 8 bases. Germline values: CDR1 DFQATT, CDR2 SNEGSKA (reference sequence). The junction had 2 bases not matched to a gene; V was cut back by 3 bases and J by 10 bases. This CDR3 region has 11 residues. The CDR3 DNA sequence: TGCAGTGCTAGTACTAGCGGAGAGCAGTTCTTC. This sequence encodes CSASTSGEQFF.

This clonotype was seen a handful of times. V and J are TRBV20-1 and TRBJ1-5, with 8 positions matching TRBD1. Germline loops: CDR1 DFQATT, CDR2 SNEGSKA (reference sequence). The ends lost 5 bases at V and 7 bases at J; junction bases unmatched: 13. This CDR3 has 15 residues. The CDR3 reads CSAPRGRGHRQPQHF. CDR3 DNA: TGCAGTGCTCCCAGGGGCAGGGGGCATAGGCAGCCCCAGCATTTT.

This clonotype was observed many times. CDR3 coding DNA: TGCGCCAGCAGCTTGGCTGCAGGGATATCTGAAGCTTTCTTT. Protein sequence: CASSLAAGISEAFF. The gene calls are TRBV5-1 and TRBJ1-1, with TRBD1 as a possible D gene (5 bases). This CDR3 has 14 amino acids. The V end lost 0 bases, the J end lost 6 bases, and 12 bases lay between the germline ends. The germline CDR1 and CDR2 sequences are SGHRS and YFSETQ.

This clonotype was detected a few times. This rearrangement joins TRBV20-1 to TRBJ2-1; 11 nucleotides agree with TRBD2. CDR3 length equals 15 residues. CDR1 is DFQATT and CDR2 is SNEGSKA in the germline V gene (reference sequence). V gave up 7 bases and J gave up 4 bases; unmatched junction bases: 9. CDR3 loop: CSGFPTSGRYNEQFF. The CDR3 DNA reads TGCAGTGGCTTCCCCACTAGCGGGAGATACAATGAGCAGTTCTTC.

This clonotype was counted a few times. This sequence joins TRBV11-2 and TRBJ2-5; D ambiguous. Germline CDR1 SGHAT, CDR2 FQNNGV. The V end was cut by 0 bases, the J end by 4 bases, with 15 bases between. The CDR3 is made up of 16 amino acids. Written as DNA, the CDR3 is TGTGCCAGCAGCTTAGATGGTACGACCCGAGGAGAGACCCAGTACTTC. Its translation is CASSLDGTTRGETQYF.